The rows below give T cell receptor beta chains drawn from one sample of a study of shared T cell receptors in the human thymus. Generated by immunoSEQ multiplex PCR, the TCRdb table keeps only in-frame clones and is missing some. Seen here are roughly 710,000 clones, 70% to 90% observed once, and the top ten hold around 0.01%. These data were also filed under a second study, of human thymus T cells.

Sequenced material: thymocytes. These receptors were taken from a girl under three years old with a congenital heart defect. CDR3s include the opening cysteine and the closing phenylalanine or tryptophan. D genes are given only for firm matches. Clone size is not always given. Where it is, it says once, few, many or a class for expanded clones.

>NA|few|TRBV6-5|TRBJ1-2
CASSYGPGGYTF
TGTGCCAGCAGTTATGGCCCGGGAGGCTACACCTTC
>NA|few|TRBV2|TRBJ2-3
CASSGYGTLAFSSTDTQYF
TGTGCCAGCAGTGGATACGGGACACTCGCCTTTTCTAGCACAGATACGCAGTATTTT
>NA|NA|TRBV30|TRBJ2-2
CAWSHPEVYTTGELFF
TGTGCCTGGAGTCACCCCGAAGTATATACAACCGGGGAGCTGTTTTTT
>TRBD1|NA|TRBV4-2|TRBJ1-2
CASSQPRDRRAITYGYTF
TGTGCCAGCAGTCAACCCCGGGACAGGAGGGCGATTACTTATGGCTACACCTTC
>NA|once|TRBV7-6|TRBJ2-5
CASSLVRRWEPRRETQYF
TGTGCCAGCAGCCTAGTGCGCCGTTGGGAGCCTCGTCGGGAGACCCAGTACTTC
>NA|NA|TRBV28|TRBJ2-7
CASSLWGSARGYEQYF
TGTGCCAGCAGTTTGTGGGGTTCGGCCAGGGGCTACGAGCAGTACTTC
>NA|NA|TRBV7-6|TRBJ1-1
CASSHWARRDTEAFF
TGTGCCAGCAGCCATTGGGCGAGGAGGGACACTGAAGCTTTCTTT
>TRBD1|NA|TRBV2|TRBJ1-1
CASSEGTPGTGQGALVDTEAFF
TGTGCCAGCAGTGAAGGGACCCCTGGAACGGGACAGGGGGCTTTGGTCGACACTGAAGCTTTCTTT
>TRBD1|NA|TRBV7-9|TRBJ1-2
CASSLGDSYGYTF
TGTGCCAGCAGCTTAGGGGACAGCTATGGCTACACCTTC
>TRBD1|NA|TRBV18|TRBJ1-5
CASSPPGRQGSGWPQHF
TGTGCCAGCTCACCACCAGGGAGACAGGGTAGCGGTTGGCCCCAGCATTTT
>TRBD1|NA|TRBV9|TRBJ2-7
CASSVGQGALYEQYF
TGTGCCAGCAGCGTGGGACAGGGGGCCCTCTACGAGCAGTACTTC
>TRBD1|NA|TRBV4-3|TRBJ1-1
CASSRVDRDGTEAFF
TGCGCCAGCAGCCGAGTCGACAGGGATGGGACTGAAGCTTTCTTT
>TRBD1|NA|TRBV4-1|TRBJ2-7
CASSQVDRGGGYEQYF
TGCGCCAGCAGCCAAGTGGACAGGGGCGGGGGCTACGAGCAGTACTTC
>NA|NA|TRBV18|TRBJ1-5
CASSPNEQQGNQPQHF
TGTGCCAGCTCACCAAACGAGCAACAGGGTAATCAGCCCCAGCATTTT
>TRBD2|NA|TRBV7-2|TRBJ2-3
CASSPPGLAGGPLADTQYF
TGTGCCAGCAGCCCCCCCGGACTAGCGGGGGGACCACTCGCAGATACGCAGTATTTT
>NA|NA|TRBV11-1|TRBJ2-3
CASSFPSGTDTQYF
TGTGCCAGCAGCTTTCCTAGTGGCACAGATACGCAGTATTTT
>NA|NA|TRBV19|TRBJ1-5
CASSWSDGDQPQHF
TGTGCCAGTAGTTGGTCCGACGGGGATCAGCCCCAGCATTTT
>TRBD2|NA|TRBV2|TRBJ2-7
CASRAQGLATYEQYF
TGTGCCAGCAGGGCACAGGGACTAGCGACCTACGAGCAGTACTTC
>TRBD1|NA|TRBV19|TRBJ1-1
CASSIVAGGPTEAFF
TGTGCCAGTAGTATAGTGGCAGGGGGCCCCACTGAAGCTTTCTTT
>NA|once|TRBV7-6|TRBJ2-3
CASSLDKPGVPTDTQYF
TGTGCCAGCAGCCTGGATAAACCGGGGGTGCCCACAGATACGCAGTATTTT
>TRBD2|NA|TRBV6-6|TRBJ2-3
CASGLRGGGDTQYF
TGTGCCAGCGGCCTGCGCGGGGGAGGGGATACGCAGTATTTT
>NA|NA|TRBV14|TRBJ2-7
CASSQDGARRGTGSYEQYF
TGTGCCAGCAGCCAAGATGGCGCTCGTCGGGGAACCGGGTCCTACGAGCAGTACTTC
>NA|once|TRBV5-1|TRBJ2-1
CASSAGTDNEQFF
TGCGCCAGCAGCGCGGGGACCGACAATGAGCAGTTCTTC
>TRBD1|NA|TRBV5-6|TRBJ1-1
CASSTGQGRTLHLTEAFF
TGTGCCAGCAGCACGGGACAGGGAAGAACGCTTCACCTCACTGAAGCTTTCTTT
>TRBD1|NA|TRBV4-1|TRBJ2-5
CASSQAPTRDRAQETQYF
TGCGCCAGCAGCCAAGCTCCAACCCGGGACAGGGCCCAAGAGACCCAGTACTTC
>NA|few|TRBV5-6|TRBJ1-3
CASSPDLGHLSGNTIYF
TGTGCCAGCAGCCCGGACCTCGGACATTTATCTGGAAACACCATATATTTT
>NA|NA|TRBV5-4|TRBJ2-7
CASSSAGPYEQYF
TGTGCCAGCAGCTCAGCAGGGCCCTACGAGCAGTACTTC